The 16 T cell receptor beta chains below were found in one sample sequenced in a study of blood T cell repertoires in COVID-19. Method: immunoSEQ multiplex PCR; TCRdb's copy keeps in-frame clones and lacks some. Of roughly 49,000 clones in the sample, around 78% are singletons; the top ten hold roughly 12%. The sample taken for sequencing was peripheral blood. Source of these receptors: a human donor in a cohort sampled during active COVID-19.

This chain uses TRBV10-3 with TRBJ1-1; D is perhaps TRBD1 (6 bases). The CDR3 has 12 residues. Trimming left V 10 bases short and J 5 bases short, with 14 bases between. CDR1 ENHRY and CDR2 SYGVKD come from the germline V gene. CDR3 DNA: TGTGCCACCATTGATCAGGGGACTGAAGCTTTCTTT. Its translation is CATIDQGTEAFF.

The V and J genes are TRBV11-2 and TRBJ2-7; 7 positions match TRBD1. This CDR3 is built from 15 residues. V trimming: 4 bases; J trimming: 5 bases; junction bases outside the gene matches: 11. CDR1 is SGHAT, CDR2 FQNNGV, per germline. CDR3 region: CASSSRQGNFNEQYF. CDR3 sequence (DNA): TGTGCCAGCAGCTCCAGACAGGGTAACTTCAACGAGCAGTACTTC.

This chain joins TRBV18 and TRBJ2-4, with 14 bases that match TRBD2. Germline V gives CDR1 KGHSH, CDR2 LQKENI. The junction had 1 base not matched to a gene; V was cut back by 3 bases and J by 6 bases. The length of the CDR3 is 15 residues. The CDR3 DNA sequence: TGTGCCAGCTCACCGGGGACTAGCGGGGGAAACATTCAGTACTTC. This encodes CASSPGTSGGNIQYF.

The rearrangement uses TRBV4-1 and TRBJ1-5; 12 nucleotides align to TRBD1. This CDR3 is 18 amino acids long. CDR1 and CDR2 (germline): MGHRA, YSYEKL. The trim removed 3 bases at V and 2 bases at J, leaving 8 bases unmatched. CDR3 nucleotides: TGCGCCAGCAGCCAGGGGACAGGGGGCTTTGTGGGCAATCAGCCCCAGCATTTT. This gives the protein CASSQGTGGFVGNQPQHF.

The V call is TRBV19, the J call TRBJ1-2, with D perhaps TRBD1 (6 bases). Germline values: CDR1 LNHDA, CDR2 SQIVND (reference sequence). This CDR3 is 16 amino acids long. Trimming removed 4 bases at V and 0 bases at J, with 15 bases between. The CDR3 nucleotides read TGTGCCAGTAGTACTAACCGGGACATAGCTAACTATGGCTACACCTTC. This sequence encodes CASSTNRDIANYGYTF.

The V gene is TRBV10-3, the J gene TRBJ2-7; 8 bases align to TRBD1. Trimming at V came to 3 bases and at J to 5 bases, leaving 9 bases not matched to a gene. This CDR3 spans 15 amino acids. Per the germline V gene, CDR1 is ENHRY and CDR2 is SYGVKD. Here the CDR3 reads CAISDSYDRGHEQYF. CDR3 sequence (DNA): TGTGCCATCAGTGATAGTTACGACAGGGGCCACGAGCAGTACTTC.

This chain links TRBV23-1 with TRBJ1-6; D possibly corresponds to TRBD1 (5 bases). TRBV23-1 carries the ORF label, with uncertain function. The CDR3 is made up of 17 amino acids. Trimming cost V 1 base and J 7 bases, with 17 bases left between them. In DNA form, the CDR3 reads TGCGCCAGCAGTCAATTTCGGTTGGGCGGGGACAATTCACCCCTCCACTTT. Amino acid sequence: CASSQFRLGGDNSPLHF.

CDR3: CASSVDPGYSNQPQHF. Here the CDR3 DNA reads TGTGCCAGCAGCGTAGATCCAGGTTATAGCAATCAGCCCCAGCATTTT. J is TRBJ1-5 and V is TRBV9; D uncertain. Germline V CDR1 and CDR2: SGDLS, YYNGEE. Trimming took off 0 bases at V and 0 bases at J, with 10 bases between the two ends. This CDR3 is 16 amino acids long. Full variable domain (remainder filled in from reference TRBV9 and TRBJ1-5): DSGVTQTPKHLITATGQRVTLRCSPRSGDLSVYWYQQSLDQGLQFLIQYYNGEERAKGNILERFSAQQFPDLHSELNLSSLELGDSALYFCASSVDPGYSNQPQHFGDGTRLSIL.

The CDR3 coding sequence is TGCAGTGCTAGAGTGGGCCAGCAGTATTTT. Residues: CSARVGQQYF. This sequence joins TRBV20-1 and TRBJ2-3; D gene ambiguous. Germline assignment: CDR1 DFQATT and CDR2 SNEGSKA (reference sequence). Deletions cut 1 base from V and 11 bases from J, with 7 bases between. This CDR3 is built from 10 residues.

The chain has TRBV27 and TRBJ2-6; TRBD2 matches 11 bases. CDR1 is MNHEY, CDR2 SMNVEV, per germline (reference sequence). V trimming: 8 bases; J trimming: 6 bases; junction bases outside the gene matches: 12. This CDR3 comprises 17 residues. The CDR3 region is CASCLLAGGSVANVLTF. The CDR3 nucleotides are TGTGCCAGCTGCCTCCTAGCGGGGGGTTCCGTGGCCAACGTCCTGACTTTC.

This clone qualifies as medium-sized. The chain links TRBV11-2 to TRBJ1-2; TRBD1 is a possible D gene (6 bases). This CDR3 spans 13 amino acids. Germline V lookup: CDR1 SGHAT, CDR2 FQNNGV. The V and J ends lost 8 bases and 6 bases respectively, with 16 bases between them. CDR3 loop: CASGTQNRDGYTF. The CDR3 nucleotides are TGTGCCAGCGGAACACAGAACAGGGATGGCTACACCTTC.

This clone occurred a few times. The chain combines TRBV6-5 with TRBJ1-2; D call uncertain. There are 14 residues in the CDR3. Germline V gives CDR1 MNHEY, CDR2 SVGAGI. V lost 3 bases, J lost 2 bases, and 10 bases lay in between. The CDR3 sequence: CASSYTPANYGYTF. CDR3 sequence (DNA): TGTGCCAGCAGTTATACTCCCGCCAACTATGGCTACACCTTC.

This clone has a handful of counts. This chain links TRBV7-9 with TRBJ1-2, with a weak D call TRBD1 (6 bases). V lost 4 bases and J lost 6, with 12 bases in between. This CDR3 has 13 amino acids. Germline lookup yields CDR1 SEHNR and CDR2 FQNEAQ (reference sequence). CDR3 residues: CASSYRDGNGYTF. The CDR3 DNA follows: TGTGCCAGCAGCTACAGGGACGGGAATGGCTACACCTTC.

The rearrangement uses TRBV19 and TRBJ2-7; tentatively, D is TRBD2 (7 bases). Between the trimmed V and J ends, which lost 0 bases and 0 bases, there was a span of 12 bases. There are 16 residues in the CDR3. Germline V gene data show CDR1 as LNHDA and CDR2 as SQIVND (reference sequence). CDR3 nucleotide sequence: TGTGCCAGTAGTATAGACGCGGGGGCTCGCTCCTACGAGCAGTACTTC. Protein product: CASSIDAGARSYEQYF.

V gene TRBV16 combines with J gene TRBJ1-4; TRBD1 matches at 7 bases. Per germline, CDR1 KGHSY and CDR2 FQNENV. The V segment lost 0 bases and the J segment 7 bases; nucleotides outside the gene matches: 5. The CDR3 consists of 15 residues. DNA for the CDR3: TGTGCCAGCAGCCAATCGAGGGGGCTAGGTGAAAAACTGTTTTTT. It yields the protein CASSQSRGLGEKLFF.

The V gene is TRBV9, the J gene TRBJ1-5; 8 bases match TRBD1. With V trimmed by 0 bases and J by 2 bases, 1 base remained unmatched. The CDR3 contains 15 residues. CDR1 SGDLS and CDR2 YYNGEE come from the germline V gene. The CDR3 region is CASSVAGGGNQPQHF. CDR3 DNA: TGTGCCAGCAGCGTAGCAGGGGGCGGCAATCAGCCCCAGCATTTT.